The present TCR beta chain was sequenced within a study of metastatic and nonmetastatic thyroid tumors. In the study overall: From malignant and benign thyroid patients, repertoires in blood and in tumor or nodule tissue were compared.

V was clipped by 5 bases and J by 2 bases, with 13 bases between them. CDR1 SGHTA and CDR2 FQGNSA come from the germline V gene. The CDR3 is 15 amino acids. In the original processing: A papillary thyroid cancer distant-metastasis classifier was built from CDR3 differences across clinicopathological groups. TCRdb reassembled clones from the PCR reads with MiXCR. V and J calls and clone size were set by TCRdb, not the authors. The data contain 35,000 to 50,000 clones, roughly 27% of them seen just once; the ten biggest clones take up approximately 9.6%. Study-level points and caveats: Malignant thyroid tumors reportedly exceeded benign nodules significantly in TCR beta diversity, with the difference appearing in blood and tumor.

Not a single patient had been given any form of treatment at any point before undergoing thyroid surgery. This clone was seen ten or more times. What it binds is not known. The TCR was taken from a male donor with papillary thyroid cancer or a benign thyroid nodule (not recorded which). Some clones in this sample may be carry-over from other donors' samples. This chain links TRBV7-2 with TRBJ1-3; no firm D call. Sequenced sample: blood. CDR3 in DNA: TGTGCCAGCAGCGATAGAGCTGTTACTGGAAACACCATATATTTT. As protein: CASSDRAVTGNTIYF.